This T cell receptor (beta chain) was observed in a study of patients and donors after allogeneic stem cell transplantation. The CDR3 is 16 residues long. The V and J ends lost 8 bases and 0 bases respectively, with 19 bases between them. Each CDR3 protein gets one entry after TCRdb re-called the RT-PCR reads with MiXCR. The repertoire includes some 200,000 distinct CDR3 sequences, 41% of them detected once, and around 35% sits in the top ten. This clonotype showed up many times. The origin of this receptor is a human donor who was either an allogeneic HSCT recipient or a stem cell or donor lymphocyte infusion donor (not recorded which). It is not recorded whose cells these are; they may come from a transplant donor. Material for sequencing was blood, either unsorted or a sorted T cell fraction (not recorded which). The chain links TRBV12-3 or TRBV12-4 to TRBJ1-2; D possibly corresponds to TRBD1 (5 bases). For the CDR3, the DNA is TGTGCCAGCGACTTATCGGACACCTTTGCTAACTATGGCTACACCTTC. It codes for CASDLSDTFANYGYTF.